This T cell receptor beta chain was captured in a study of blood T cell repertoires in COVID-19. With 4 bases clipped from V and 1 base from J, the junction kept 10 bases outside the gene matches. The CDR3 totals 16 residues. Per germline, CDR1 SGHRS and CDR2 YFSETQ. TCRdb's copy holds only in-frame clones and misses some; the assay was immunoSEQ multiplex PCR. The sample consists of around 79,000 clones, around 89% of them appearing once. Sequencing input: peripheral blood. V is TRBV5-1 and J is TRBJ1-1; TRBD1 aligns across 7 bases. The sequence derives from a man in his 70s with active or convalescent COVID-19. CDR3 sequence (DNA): TGCGCCAGCAGCGGAAAAGACAGGGATCAGAACACTGAAGCTTTCTTT. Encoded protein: CASSGKDRDQNTEAFF.